This TCR beta chain derives from a study of blood T cell repertoires in COVID-19 (dated by TCRdb to about 2020). For the study in its entirety: The collaborator samples originated in the United States, Italy and Spain and spanned the acute and convalescent phases of COVID-19. A freely available public database, intended as a resource for researchers studying the immune response to SARS-CoV-2, is where the repertoires were released. The sample metadata nearly always contained a de-identified subject ID, COVID-19 status, age in years and sex. The samples were drawn from the first 160 participants of the ongoing ImmuneRACE study and from over a thousand subjects provided by 6 global collaborators. The dataset comprised deeply sampled blood TCRbeta repertoires from subjects exposed to, actively infected with, or recovered from COVID-19. Where HLA class I and class II types were available, the types were taken from metadata supplied by the sample provider, not from assay-based typing. The material from the prospective study consisted of cDNA or gDNA derived from T cells, B-cell-depleted T cells, or PBMCs.

On this clone itself: Its antigen is still unknown. There are no base qualities to consult, and no much larger clone falls within one base.

The paper's findings and limits, for the study overall: How much clinical and demographic metadata was included differed by source and by participant, and the metadata was provided uncurated.

The germline V gene supplies CDR1 MNHEY and CDR2 SVGEGT. The CDR3 covers 15 residues, taking in both the cysteine and the phenylalanine. The read is trimmed to its CDR3 DNA, 45 bases read in frame from base 1. At the junction V is shortened by 0 bases and J by 6 bases; bases outside the gene matches: 5. TCRbeta CDR3 regions were amplified from genomic DNA using the immunoSEQ Assay, a bias-controlled multiplex PCR. Per the authors' processing: Nucleated cell counts per sample were estimated from amplification of reference gene primers within the assay. Sequence reads were collapsed and filtered to measure the absolute abundance of every unique TCRbeta CDR3 rearrangement. For each sample, productive Simpson clonality was calculated by taking the square root of Simpson's diversity index across productive rearrangements. The table was pulled from immuneACCESS by TCRdb, which kept in-frame rearrangements only. Such tables lose some clones; where checked, under half of the loss comes from unresolved V genes, and the rest has no known cause. V and J calls and clone size follow that table, whereas D and trimming were derived from the DNA. The sample includes about 280,000 clones, with approximately 86% observed a single time. The ten largest clonotypes hold approximately 10% of the sample.

Whole blood was collected in K2EDTA tubes by collaborating institutions according to the institutions' own protocols. For TCRbeta analysis, collaborator samples were shipped as frozen whole blood, as isolated PBMCs, or as DNA extracted from either sample type. This sequence originates from a middle-aged man with active or convalescent COVID-19. The sequencing input was peripheral blood. The sequence is built from TRBV6-2 or TRBV6-3 and TRBJ1-5; TRBD1 agrees with 7 junctional bases. The nucleotides are TGTGCCAGCAGTTACTCGACAGGGCGGGGTCAGCCCCAGCATTTT. Translation gives CASSYSTGRGQPQHF.